Listed below are T cell receptor beta chains from one sample, sequenced in a study of CD8 T cells in ankylosing spondylitis. TCRdb itself ran the 5' RACE reads through MiXCR, one entry per CDR3 protein. The sample consists of over 450,000 distinct CDR3 sequences, approximately 11% of them appearing once. The sequencing input was blood, either unsorted or a sorted T cell fraction (not recorded which). The receptors originated from a male donor with ankylosing spondylitis. Each CDR3 is given with its conserved first and last residue. A D gene is named only where the DNA matches it firmly. Clone size is shown for a subset of rows, as once, few, many or a class of expanded clone.

size: few; J: TRBJ1-4; V: TRBV20-1; D: -; length: 14; CDR3: CSASLTATNEKLFF; DNA: TGCAGTGCTAGTCTGACAGCAACTAATGAAAAACTGTTTTTT
size: -; J: TRBJ1-2; V: TRBV7-9; D: -; length: 10; CDR3: CASSFDGYTF; DNA: TGTGCCAGCAGCTTTGATGGCTACACCTTC
size: many; J: TRBJ1-2; V: TRBV11-2; D: -; length: 15; CDR3: CASSLISGVKSGYTF; DNA: TGTGCCAGCAGCTTAATCTCAGGGGTGAAATCTGGCTACACCTTC
size: many; J: TRBJ2-1; V: TRBV7-9; D: TRBD2; length: 14; CDR3: CAKSSGRDYNEQFF; DNA: TGTGCCAAATCTAGCGGGAGAGATTACAATGAGCAGTTCTTC
size: -; J: TRBJ2-1; V: TRBV5-1; D: TRBD2; length: 16; CDR3: CASSNLLAGSYNEQFF; DNA: TGCGCCAGCAGCAACCTACTAGCGGGCTCCTACAATGAGCAGTTCTTC
size: few; J: TRBJ1-6; V: TRBV28; D: -; length: 13; CDR3: CATSETVTSPLHF; DNA: TGTGCCACCAGCGAAACAGTAACTTCACCCCTCCACTTT
size: -; J: TRBJ2-5; V: TRBV3-1; D: -; length: 12; CDR3: CASNSYQETQYF; DNA: TGTGCCAGCAATAGCTACCAAGAGACCCAGTACTTC
size: -; J: TRBJ2-5; V: TRBV7-9; D: -; length: 15; CDR3: CASSYPSGPQETQYF; DNA: TGTGCCAGCAGCTACCCGTCGGGGCCTCAAGAGACCCAGTACTTC
size: few; J: TRBJ2-5; V: TRBV7-8; D: TRBD1; length: 15; CDR3: CASSLVQGARASQYF; DNA: TGTGCCAGCAGCTTAGTACAGGGGGCGCGAGCGTCCCAGTACTTC
size: -; J: TRBJ1-1; V: TRBV11-3; D: -; length: 11; CDR3: CASSRSYEAFF; DNA: TGTGCCAGCAGCAGGTCGTATGAAGCTTTCTTT
size: many; J: TRBJ2-7; V: TRBV27; D: -; length: 14; CDR3: CASSSGPGMGEQYF; DNA: TGTGCCAGCAGTTCGGGCCCTGGGATGGGGGAGCAGTACTTC